The source of this T cell receptor (beta chain) is a study of CD8 T cells in Susac syndrome. Only one count was recorded for this clonotype. Random hexamers were used to reverse transcribe about 0.45 to 1 ug of RNA. A single record per CDR3 protein comes from TCRdb applying MiXCR to the immunoSEQ multiplex PCR reads. The table records 140,000 or so distinct CDR3 sequences, around 94% of them present only once. This CDR3 is built from 11 residues. V was pared by 5 bases and J by 15 bases, with 16 bases between. Germline lookup yields CDR1 DFQATT and CDR2 SNEGSKA (reference sequence). This TCR derives from a human donor in good health. The sample consisted of CD4+ T cells from PBMCs. The gene calls are TRBV20-1 and TRBJ1-4; the D is unclear. The CDR3 DNA sequence: TGCAGTGCTCCGGATGACGCGCGGGTGTTTTTT. Translation: CSAPDDARVFF.